Included here is one T cell receptor beta chain sequence, with context. This record belongs to a study of blood T cell repertoires in COVID-19. As processed by the authors: For nucleated cells, counts were estimated from reference gene primer amplification. Here immunoSEQ multiplex PCR was the method, and the copy in TCRdb shows in-frame clones only, minus some. V and J calls and clone size are as listed in that table; D and trimming were resolved from the DNA. The sample consists of approximately 130,000 clones, roughly 86% of them appearing once. V lost 4 bases and J lost 0; bases outside the gene matches: 16. Germline lookup yields CDR1 PRHDT and CDR2 FYEKMQ (reference sequence). The CDR3 length is 19 residues.

V is TRBV13 and J is TRBJ2-3; TRBD2 matches at 7 bases. This receptor was obtained from a human donor in a cohort sampled during active COVID-19. Specimen: peripheral blood. CDR3 DNA: TGTGCCAGCAGCTACAATAGACTAGCTGGGACCCCTAGCACAGATACGCAGTATTTT. Translated, it gives CASSYNRLAGTPSTDTQYF.